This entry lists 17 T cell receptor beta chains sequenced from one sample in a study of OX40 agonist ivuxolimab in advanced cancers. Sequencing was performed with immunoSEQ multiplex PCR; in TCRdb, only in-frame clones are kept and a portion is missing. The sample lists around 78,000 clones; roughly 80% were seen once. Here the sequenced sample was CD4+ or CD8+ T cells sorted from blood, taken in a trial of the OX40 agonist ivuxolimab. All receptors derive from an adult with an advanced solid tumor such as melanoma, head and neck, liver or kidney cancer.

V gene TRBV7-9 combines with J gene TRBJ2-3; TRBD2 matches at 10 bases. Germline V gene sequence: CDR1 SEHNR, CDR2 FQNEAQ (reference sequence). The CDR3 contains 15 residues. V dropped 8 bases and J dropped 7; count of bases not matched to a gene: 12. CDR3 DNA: TGTGCCAGCCTGGCGGCAGCGGGGGGGCCGTATACGCAGTATTTT. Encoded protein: CASLAAAGGPYTQYF.

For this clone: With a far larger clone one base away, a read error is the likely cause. The CDR3 coding sequence is TGTGCCAGCACCTTCGACAGGAACACTGAAGCTTTCTTT. This gives the protein CASTFDRNTEAFF. The chain combines TRBV28 with TRBJ1-1; weak D call: TRBD1 (5 bases). Trimming stripped 7 bases from V and 1 base from J, with 10 bases between. In germline, CDR1 is MDHEN, CDR2 SYDVKM. The CDR3 extends over 13 amino acids.

DNA of the CDR3: TGTGCCAGCAGCTTGGCACAGGGAATCACAGATACGCAGTATTTT. Its protein is CASSLAQGITDTQYF. This sequence joins TRBV5-6 and TRBJ2-3; D is possibly TRBD1 (6 bases). With 0 bases removed from V and 2 bases from J, the gap between germline ends came to 10 bases. CDR3 size: 15 residues. Germline V lookup: CDR1 SGHDT, CDR2 YYEEEE.

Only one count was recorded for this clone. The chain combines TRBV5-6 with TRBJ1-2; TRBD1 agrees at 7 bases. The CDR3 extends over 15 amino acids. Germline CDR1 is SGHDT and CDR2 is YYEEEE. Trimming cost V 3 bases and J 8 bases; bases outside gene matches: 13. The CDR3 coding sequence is TGTGCCAGCAGCTGGGTCACAGGGGACCCGGGGGGCTACACCTTC. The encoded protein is CASSWVTGDPGGYTF. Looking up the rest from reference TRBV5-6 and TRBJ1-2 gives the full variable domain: DAGVTQSPTHLIKTRGQQVTLRCSPKSGHDTVSWYQQALGQGPQFIFQYYEEEERQRGNFPDRFSGHQFPNYSSELNVNALLLGDSALYLCASSWVTGDPGGYTFGSGTRLTVV.

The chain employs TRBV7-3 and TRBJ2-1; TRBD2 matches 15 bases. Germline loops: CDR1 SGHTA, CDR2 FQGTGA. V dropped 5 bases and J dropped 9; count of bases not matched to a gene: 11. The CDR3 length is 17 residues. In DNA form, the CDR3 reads TGTGCCAGCAGCCCCCCGGGACTAGCGGGAGGATTGGGTGAGCAGTTCTTC. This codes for CASSPPGLAGGLGEQFF.

The CDR3 coding sequence is TGTGCCAGCTCACCACTAACCGGACAGGGGCAAGCCTATGGCTACACCTTC. It encodes CASSPLTGQGQAYGYTF. The gene calls are TRBV18 and TRBJ1-2, with 9 bases matching TRBD1. The CDR3 sequence is 17 residues long. Looked up from germline, CDR1 is KGHSH and CDR2 is LQKENI. J lost 4 bases, V lost 1 base, and 10 bases had no gene match.

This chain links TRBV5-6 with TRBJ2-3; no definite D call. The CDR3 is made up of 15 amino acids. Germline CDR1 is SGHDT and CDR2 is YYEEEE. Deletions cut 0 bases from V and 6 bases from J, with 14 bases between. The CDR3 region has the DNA TGTGCCAGCAGCTTGGGGCTGTATGCGACGGATACGCAGTATTTT. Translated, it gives CASSLGLYATDTQYF.

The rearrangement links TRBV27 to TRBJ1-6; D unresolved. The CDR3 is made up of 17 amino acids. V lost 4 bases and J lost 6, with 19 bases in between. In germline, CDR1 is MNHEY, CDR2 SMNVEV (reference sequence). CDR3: CASSWAPSGLPNSPLHF. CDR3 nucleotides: TGTGCCAGCAGTTGGGCTCCTTCAGGACTCCCTAATTCACCCCTCCACTTT.

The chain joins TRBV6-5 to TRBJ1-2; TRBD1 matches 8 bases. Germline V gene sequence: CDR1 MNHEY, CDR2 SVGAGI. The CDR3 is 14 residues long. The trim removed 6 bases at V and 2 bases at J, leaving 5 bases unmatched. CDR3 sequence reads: CASRRAGGNYGYTF. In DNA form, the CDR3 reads TGTGCCAGCAGGCGCGCAGGGGGCAACTATGGCTACACCTTC.

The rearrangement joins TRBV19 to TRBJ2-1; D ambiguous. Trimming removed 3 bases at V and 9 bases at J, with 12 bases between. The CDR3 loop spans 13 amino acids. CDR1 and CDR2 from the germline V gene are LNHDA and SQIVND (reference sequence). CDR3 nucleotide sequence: TGTGCCAGTAGTATCCAGGCATTGAGTGAGCAGTTCTTC. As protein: CASSIQALSEQFF.

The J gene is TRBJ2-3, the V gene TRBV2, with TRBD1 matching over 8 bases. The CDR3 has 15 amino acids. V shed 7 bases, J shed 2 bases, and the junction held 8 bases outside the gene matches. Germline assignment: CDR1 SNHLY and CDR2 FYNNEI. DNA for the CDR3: TGTGCCAGCACCGGACAGGGTTTAGACACAGATACGCAGTATTTT. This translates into CASTGQGLDTDTQYF.

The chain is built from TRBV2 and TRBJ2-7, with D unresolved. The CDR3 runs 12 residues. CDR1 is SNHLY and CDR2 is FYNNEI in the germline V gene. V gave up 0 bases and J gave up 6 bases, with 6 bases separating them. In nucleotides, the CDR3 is TGTGCCAGCAGTGAAGCCGGTCTCGAGCAGTACTTC. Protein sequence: CASSEAGLEQYF. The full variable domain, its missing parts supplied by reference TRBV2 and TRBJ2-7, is EPEVTQTPSHQVTQMGQEVILRCVPISNHLYFYWYRQILGQKVEFLVSFYNNEISEKSEIFDDQFSVERPDGSNFTLKIRSTKLEDSAMYFCASSEAGLEQYFGPGTRLTVT.

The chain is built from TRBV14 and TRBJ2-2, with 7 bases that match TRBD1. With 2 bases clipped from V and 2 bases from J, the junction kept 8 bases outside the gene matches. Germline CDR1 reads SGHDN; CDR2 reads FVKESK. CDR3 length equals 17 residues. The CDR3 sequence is CASSQRQGWFNTGELFF. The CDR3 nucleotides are TGTGCCAGCAGCCAAAGACAGGGTTGGTTTAACACCGGGGAGCTGTTTTTT.

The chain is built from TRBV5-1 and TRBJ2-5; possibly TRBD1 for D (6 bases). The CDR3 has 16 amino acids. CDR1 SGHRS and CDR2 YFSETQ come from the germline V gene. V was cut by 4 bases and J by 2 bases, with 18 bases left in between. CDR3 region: CASSHLPGERQETQYF. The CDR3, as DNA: TGCGCCAGCAGCCACTTACCAGGGGAACGACAAGAGACCCAGTACTTC.

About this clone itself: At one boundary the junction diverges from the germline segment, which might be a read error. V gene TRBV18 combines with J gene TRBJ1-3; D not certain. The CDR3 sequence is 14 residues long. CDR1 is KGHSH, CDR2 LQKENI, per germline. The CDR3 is CASSPIYFGNTVYF. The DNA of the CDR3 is TGTGCCAGCTCCCCCATTTACTTTGGAAACACCGTATATTTT.

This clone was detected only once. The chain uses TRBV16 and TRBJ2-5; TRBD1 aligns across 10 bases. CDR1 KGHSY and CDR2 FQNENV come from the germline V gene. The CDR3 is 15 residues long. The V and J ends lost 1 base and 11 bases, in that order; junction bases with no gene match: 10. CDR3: CASSQYGTGDREQYF. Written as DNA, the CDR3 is TGTGCCAGCAGCCAATACGGGACAGGGGACAGGGAGCAGTACTTC.

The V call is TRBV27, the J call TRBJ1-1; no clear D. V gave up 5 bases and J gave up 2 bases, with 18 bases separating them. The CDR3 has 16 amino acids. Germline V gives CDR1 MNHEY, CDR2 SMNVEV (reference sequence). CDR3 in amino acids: CASSPTPRTANTEAFF. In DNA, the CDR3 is TGTGCCAGCAGTCCAACCCCCCGGACGGCCAACACTGAAGCTTTCTTT.